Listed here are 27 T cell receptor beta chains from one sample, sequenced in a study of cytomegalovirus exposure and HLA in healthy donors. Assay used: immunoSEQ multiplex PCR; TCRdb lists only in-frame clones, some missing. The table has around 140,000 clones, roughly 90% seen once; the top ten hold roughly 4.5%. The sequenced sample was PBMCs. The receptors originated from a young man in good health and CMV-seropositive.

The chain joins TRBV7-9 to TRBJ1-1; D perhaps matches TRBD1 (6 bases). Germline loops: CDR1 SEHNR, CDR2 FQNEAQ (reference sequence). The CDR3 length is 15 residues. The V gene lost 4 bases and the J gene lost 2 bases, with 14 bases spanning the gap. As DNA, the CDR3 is TGTGCCAGCAGCTCCTACAGGGAAGAAAACACTGAAGCTTTCTTT. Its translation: CASSSYREENTEAFF.

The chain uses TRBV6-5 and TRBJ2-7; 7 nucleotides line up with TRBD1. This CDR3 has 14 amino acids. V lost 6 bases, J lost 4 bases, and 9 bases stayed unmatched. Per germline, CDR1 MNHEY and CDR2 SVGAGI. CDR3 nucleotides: TGTGCCAGCAGACCCGACAGGGCCCCGTACGAGCAGTACTTC. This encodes CASRPDRAPYEQYF.

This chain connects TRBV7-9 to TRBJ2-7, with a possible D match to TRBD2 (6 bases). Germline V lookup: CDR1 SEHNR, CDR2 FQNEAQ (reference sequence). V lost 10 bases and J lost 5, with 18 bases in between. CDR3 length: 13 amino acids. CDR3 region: CATSRDLINEQYF. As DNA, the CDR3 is TGTGCCACTTCCCGGGACTTGATTAACGAGCAGTACTTC.

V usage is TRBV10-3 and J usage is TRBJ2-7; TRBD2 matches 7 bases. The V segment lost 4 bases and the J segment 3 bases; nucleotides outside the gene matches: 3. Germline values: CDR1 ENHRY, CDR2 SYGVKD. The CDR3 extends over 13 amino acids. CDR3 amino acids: CAISGGGSYEQYF. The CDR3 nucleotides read TGTGCCATCAGTGGGGGCGGGAGCTACGAGCAGTACTTC.

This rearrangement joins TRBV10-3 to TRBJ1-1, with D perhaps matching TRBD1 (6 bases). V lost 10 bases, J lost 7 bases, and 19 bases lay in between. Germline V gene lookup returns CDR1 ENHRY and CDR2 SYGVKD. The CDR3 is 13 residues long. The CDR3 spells CATKGTHYGEAFF. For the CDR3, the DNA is TGTGCCACCAAGGGGACACACTATGGTGAAGCTTTCTTT.

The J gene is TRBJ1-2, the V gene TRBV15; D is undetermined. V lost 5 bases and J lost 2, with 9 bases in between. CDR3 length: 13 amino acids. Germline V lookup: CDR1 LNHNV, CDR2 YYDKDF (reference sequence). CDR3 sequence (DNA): TGTGCCACCAGCTTGCCGGAGAACTATGGCTACACCTTC. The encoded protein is CATSLPENYGYTF.

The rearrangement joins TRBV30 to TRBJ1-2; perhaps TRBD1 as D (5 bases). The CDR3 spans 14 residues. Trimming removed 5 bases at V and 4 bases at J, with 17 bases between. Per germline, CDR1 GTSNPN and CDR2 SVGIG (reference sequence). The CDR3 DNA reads TGTGCCTGGGCCTTGAGGACGGGGGGCTATGGCTACACCTTC. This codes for CAWALRTGGYGYTF.

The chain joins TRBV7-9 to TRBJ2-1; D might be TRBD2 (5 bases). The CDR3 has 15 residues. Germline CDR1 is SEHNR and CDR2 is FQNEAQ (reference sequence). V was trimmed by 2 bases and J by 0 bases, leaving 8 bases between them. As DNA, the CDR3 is TGTGCCAGCAGCTTACGGGATAGCTCCTACAATGAGCAGTTCTTC. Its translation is CASSLRDSSYNEQFF.

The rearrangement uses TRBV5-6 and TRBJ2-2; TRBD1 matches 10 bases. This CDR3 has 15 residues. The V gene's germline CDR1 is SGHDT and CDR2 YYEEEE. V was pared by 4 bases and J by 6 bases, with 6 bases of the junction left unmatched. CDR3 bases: TGTGCCAGCAGCATACCGGGACAGGGGCCCGGGGAGCTGTTTTTT. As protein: CASSIPGQGPGELFF.

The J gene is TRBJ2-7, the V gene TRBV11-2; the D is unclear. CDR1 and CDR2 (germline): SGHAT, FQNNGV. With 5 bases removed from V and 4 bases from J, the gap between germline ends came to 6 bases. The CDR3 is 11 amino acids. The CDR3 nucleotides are TGTGCCAGCAGCCCCCAGTACGAGCAGTACTTC. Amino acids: CASSPQYEQYF.

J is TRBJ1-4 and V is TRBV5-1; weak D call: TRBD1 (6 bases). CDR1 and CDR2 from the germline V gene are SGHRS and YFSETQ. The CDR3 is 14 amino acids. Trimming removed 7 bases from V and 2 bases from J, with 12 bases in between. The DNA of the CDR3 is TGCGCCAGCGGGCGGGGGGCTACTAATGAAAAACTGTTTTTT. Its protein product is CASGRGATNEKLFF. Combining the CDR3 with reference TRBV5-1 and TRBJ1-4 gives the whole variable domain KAGVTQTPRYLIKTRGQQVTLSCSPISGHRSVSWYQQTPGQGLQFLFEYFSETQRNKGNFPGRFSGRQFSNSRSEMNVSTLELGDSALYLCASGRGATNEKLFFGSGTQLSVL.

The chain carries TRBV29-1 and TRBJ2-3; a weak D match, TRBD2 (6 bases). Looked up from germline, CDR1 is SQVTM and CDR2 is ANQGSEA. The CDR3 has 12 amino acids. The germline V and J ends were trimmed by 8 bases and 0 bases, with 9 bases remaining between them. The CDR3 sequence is CSLRGSTDTQYF. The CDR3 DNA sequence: TGCAGCCTTCGGGGGAGCACAGATACGCAGTATTTT.

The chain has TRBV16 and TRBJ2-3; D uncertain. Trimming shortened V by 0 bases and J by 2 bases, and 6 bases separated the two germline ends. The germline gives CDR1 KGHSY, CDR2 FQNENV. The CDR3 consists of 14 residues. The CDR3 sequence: CASSQSGYTDTQYF. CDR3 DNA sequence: TGTGCCAGCAGCCAATCGGGCTACACAGATACGCAGTATTTT. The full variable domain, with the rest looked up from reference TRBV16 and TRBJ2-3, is GEEVAQTPKHLVRGEGQKAKLYCAPIKGHSYVFWYQQVLKNEFKFLISFQNENVFDETGMPKERFSAKCLPNSPCSLEIQATKLEDSAVYFCASSQSGYTDTQYFGPGTRLTVL.

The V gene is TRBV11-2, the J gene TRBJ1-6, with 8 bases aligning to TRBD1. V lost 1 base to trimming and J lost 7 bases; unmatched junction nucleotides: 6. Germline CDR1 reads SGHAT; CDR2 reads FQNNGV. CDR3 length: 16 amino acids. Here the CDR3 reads CASSLAGTGRNSPLHF. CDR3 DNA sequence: TGTGCCAGCAGCTTAGCAGGGACAGGAAGAAATTCACCCCTCCACTTT.

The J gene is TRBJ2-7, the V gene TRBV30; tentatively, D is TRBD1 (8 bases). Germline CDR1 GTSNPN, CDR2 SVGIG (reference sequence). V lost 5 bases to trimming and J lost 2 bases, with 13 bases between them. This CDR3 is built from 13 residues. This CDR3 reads CAWAGDRTYEQYF. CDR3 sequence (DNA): TGTGCCTGGGCGGGGGACAGGACCTACGAGCAGTACTTC.

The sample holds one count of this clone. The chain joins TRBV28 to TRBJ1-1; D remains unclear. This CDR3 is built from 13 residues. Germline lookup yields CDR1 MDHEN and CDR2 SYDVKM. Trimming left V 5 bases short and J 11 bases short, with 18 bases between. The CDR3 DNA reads TGTGCCAGCAGTCAAGGTTACAATGAGAGGGCTTTCTTT. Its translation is CASSQGYNERAFF.

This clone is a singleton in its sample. The DNA for the CDR3 is TGTGCCAGCAGCTTAGATCGCCTACCTTCCTACGAGCAGTACTTC. Translated, it gives CASSLDRLPSYEQYF. The V and J genes are TRBV7-9 and TRBJ2-7, with unresolved D. The CDR3 length is 15 residues. Germline CDR1 and CDR2: SEHNR and FQNEAQ (reference sequence). With 1 base removed from V and 1 base from J, the gap between germline ends came to 11 bases.

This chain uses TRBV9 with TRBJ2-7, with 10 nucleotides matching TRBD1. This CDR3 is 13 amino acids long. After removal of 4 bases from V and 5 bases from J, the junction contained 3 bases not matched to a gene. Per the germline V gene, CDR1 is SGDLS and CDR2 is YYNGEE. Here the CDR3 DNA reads TGTGCCAGCAGCATCGGGACAGGGGACGAGCAGTACTTC. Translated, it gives CASSIGTGDEQYF.

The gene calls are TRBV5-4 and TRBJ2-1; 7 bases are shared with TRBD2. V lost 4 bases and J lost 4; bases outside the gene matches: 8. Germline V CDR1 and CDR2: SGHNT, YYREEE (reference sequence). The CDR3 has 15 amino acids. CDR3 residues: CASSGTGGSYNEQFF. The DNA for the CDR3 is TGTGCCAGCAGCGGTACGGGAGGATCTTACAATGAGCAGTTCTTC. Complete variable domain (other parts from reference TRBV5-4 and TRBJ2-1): ETGVTQSPTHLIKTRGQQVTLRCSSQSGHNTVSWYQQALGQGPQFIFQYYREEENGRGNFPPRFSGLQFPNYSSELNVNALELDDSALYLCASSGTGGSYNEQFFGPGTRLTVL.

CDR3 loop: CASSRAGAGTQYF. DNA of the CDR3: TGTGCCAGTAGCCGAGCAGGGGCGGGGACCCAGTACTTC. This chain uses TRBV19 with TRBJ2-5; D may be TRBD1 (6 bases). The ends were cut back, 6 bases at V and 7 bases at J, with 15 bases in the middle. The CDR3 extends over 13 amino acids. Germline V CDR1 and CDR2: LNHDA, SQIVND (reference sequence).

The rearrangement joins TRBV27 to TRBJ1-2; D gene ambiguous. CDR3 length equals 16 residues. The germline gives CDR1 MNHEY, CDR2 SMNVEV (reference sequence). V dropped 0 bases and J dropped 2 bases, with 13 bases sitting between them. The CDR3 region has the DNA TGTGCCAGCAGTTTATCCCCGAGCCTGAGGAACTATGGCTACACCTTC. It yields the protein CASSLSPSLRNYGYTF.

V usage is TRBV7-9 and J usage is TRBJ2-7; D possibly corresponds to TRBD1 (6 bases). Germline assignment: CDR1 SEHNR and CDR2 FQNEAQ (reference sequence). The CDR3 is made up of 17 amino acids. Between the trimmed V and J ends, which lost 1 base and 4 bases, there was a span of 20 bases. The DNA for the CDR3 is TGTGCCAGCAGCTTAGGGACTCTCCTAGGGGGTCCTTACGAGCAGTACTTC. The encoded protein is CASSLGTLLGGPYEQYF.

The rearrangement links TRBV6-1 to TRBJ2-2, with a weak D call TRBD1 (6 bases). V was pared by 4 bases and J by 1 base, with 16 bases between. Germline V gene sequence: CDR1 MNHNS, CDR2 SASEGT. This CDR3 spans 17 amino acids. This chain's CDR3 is CASSGLTGPKNTGELFF. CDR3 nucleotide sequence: TGTGCCAGCAGTGGGTTGACAGGCCCTAAGAACACCGGGGAGCTGTTTTTT.

The CDR3 spells CASSSPAGTGELFF. CDR3 DNA: TGTGCCAGCAGCTCCCCGGCGGGGACCGGGGAGCTGTTTTTT. J is TRBJ2-2 and V is TRBV7-9; weak D call: TRBD2 (6 bases). The CDR3 has 14 residues. Between the trimmed V and J ends, which lost 4 bases and 5 bases, there was a span of 11 bases. The germline V gene has CDR1 SEHNR and CDR2 FQNEAQ (reference sequence).

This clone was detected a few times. The CDR3 spells CASGNSNQPQHF. CDR3 sequence (DNA): TGTGCCTCCGGGAATAGCAATCAGCCCCAGCATTTT. The chain employs TRBV28 and TRBJ1-5; D is ambiguous. The CDR3 has 12 residues. The germline CDR1 and CDR2 sequences are MDHEN and SYDVKM. The V gene lost 11 bases and the J gene lost 0 bases, with 8 bases spanning the gap.

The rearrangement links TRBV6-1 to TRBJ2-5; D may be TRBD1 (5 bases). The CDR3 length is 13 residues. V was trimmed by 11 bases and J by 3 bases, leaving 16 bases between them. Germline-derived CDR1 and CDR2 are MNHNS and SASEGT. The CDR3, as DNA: TGTGCCTCCCGAAAGACAGCCAAAGAGACCCAGTACTTC. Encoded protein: CASRKTAKETQYF.

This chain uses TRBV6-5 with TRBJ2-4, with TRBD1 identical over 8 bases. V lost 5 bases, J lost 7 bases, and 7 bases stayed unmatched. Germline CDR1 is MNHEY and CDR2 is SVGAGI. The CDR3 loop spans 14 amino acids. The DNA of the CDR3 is TGTGCCAGCAGTCTAGACAGGGGAGGTAACATTCAGTACTTC. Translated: CASSLDRGGNIQYF.